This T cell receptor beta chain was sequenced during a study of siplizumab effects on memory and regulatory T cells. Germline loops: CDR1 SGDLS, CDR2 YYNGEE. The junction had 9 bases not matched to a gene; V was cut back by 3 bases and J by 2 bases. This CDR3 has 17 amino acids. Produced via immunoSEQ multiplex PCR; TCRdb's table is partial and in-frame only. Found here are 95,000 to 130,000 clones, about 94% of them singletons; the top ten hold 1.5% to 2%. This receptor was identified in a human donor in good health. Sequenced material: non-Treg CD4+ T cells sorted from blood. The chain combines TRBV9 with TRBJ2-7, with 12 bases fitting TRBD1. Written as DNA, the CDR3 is TGTGCCAGCAGCGCTTCGTTCGGGGACAGGGGGCCCTACGAGCAGTACTTC. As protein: CASSASFGDRGPYEQYF.